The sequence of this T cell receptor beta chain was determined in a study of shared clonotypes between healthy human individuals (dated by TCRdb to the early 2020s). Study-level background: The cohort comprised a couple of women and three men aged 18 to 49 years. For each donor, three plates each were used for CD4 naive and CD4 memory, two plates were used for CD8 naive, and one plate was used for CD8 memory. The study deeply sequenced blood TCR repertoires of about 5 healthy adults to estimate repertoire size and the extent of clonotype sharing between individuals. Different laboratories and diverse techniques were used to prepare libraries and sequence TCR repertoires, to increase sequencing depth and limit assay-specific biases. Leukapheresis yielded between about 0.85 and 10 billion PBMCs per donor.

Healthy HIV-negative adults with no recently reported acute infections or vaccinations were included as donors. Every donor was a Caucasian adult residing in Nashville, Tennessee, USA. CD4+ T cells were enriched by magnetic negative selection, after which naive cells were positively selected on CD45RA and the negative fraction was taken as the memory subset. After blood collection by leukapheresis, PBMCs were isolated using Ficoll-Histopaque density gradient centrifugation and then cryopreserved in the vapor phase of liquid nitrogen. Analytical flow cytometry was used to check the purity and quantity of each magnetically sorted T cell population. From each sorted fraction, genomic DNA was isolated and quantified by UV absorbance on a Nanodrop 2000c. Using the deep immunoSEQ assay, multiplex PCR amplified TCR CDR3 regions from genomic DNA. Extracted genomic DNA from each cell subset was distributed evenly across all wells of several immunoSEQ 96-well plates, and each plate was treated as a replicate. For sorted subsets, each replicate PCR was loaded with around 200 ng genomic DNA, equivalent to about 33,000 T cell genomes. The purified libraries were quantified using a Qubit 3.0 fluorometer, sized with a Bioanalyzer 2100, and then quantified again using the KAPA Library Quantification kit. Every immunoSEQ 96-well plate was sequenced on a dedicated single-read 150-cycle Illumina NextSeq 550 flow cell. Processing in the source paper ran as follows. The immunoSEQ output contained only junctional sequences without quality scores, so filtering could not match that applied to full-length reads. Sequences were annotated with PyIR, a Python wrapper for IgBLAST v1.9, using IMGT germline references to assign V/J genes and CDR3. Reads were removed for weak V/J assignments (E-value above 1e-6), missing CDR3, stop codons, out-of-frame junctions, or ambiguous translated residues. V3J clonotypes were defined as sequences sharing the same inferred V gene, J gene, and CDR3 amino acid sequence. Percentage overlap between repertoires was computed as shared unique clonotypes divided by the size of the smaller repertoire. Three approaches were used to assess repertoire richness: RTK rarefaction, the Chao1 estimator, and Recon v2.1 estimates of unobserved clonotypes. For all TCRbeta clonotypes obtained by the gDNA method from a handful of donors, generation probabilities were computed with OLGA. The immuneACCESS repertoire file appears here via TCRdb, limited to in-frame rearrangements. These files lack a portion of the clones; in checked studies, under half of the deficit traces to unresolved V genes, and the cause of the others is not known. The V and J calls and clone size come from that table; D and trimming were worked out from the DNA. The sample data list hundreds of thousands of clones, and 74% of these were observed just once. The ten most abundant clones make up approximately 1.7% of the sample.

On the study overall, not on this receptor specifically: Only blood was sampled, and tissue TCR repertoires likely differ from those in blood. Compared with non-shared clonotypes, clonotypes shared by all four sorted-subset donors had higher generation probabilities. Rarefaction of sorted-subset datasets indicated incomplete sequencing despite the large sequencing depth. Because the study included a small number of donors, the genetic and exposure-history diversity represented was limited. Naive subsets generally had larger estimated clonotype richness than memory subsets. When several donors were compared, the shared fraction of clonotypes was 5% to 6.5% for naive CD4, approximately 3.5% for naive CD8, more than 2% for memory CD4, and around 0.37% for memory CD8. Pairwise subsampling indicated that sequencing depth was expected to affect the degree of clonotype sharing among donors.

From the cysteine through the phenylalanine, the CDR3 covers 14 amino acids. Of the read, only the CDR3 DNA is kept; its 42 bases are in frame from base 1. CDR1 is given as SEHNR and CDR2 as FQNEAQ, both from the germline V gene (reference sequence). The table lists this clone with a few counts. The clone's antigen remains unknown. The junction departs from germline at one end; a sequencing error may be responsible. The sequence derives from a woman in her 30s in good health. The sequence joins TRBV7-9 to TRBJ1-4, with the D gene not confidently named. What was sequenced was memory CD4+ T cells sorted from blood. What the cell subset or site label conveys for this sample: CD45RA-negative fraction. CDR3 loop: CASSIAGRDEKLFF. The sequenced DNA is TGTGCCAGCAGCATAGCGGGTAGAGATGAAAAACTGTTTTTT.